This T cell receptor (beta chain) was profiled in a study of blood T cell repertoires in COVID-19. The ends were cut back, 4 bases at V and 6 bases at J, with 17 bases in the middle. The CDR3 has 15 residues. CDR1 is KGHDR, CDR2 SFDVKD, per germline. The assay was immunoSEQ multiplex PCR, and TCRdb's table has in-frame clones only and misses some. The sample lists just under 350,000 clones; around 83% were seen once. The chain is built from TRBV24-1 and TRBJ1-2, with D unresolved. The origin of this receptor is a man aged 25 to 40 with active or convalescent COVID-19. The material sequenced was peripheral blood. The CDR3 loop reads CATSDPWREGDGYTF. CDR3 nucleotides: TGTGCCACCAGTGACCCATGGAGGGAGGGAGATGGCTACACCTTC.